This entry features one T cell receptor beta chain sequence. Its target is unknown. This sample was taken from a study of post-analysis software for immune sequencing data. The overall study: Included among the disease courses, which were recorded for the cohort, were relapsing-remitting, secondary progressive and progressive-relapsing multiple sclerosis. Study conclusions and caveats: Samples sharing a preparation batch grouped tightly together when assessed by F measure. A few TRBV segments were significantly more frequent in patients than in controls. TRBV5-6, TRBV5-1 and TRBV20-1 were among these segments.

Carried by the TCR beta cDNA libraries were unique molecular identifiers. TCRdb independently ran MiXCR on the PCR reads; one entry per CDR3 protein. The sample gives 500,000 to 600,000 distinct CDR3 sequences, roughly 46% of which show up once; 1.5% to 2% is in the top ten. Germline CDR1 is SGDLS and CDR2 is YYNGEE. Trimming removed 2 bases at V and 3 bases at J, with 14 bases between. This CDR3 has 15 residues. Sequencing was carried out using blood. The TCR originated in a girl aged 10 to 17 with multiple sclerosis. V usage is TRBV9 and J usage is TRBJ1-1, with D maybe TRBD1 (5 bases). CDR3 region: CASSVQGALDTEAFF. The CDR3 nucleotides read TGTGCCAGCAGCGTTCAGGGAGCATTGGACACTGAAGCTTTCTTT.